Sequencing of this T cell receptor (beta chain) was carried out in a study of CD8+ T cells in alopecia areata. Broader study findings: Throughout tofacitinib, many expanded lesional clones continued to persist in scalp and blood. Higher clonality was seen in lesional scalp than in normal scalp, especially in alopecia totalis/universalis. Tofacitinib significantly decreased scalp clonality and expanded CD8+ clones among top 100.

A remark on this clone: The antigen remains unidentified. The same CDR3 also results from other DNA sequences found in this sample.

The sample's treatment: oral pan-JAK inhibitor, 5-10 mg twice daily. PBMCs served as the source from which CD4+ and CD8+ T cells were sorted. Sequencing relied on a cDNA template that was reverse transcribed from extracted RNA. Generated by immunoSEQ multiplex PCR, the TCRdb table keeps only in-frame clones and is missing some. The table has about 120,000 clones, about 50% seen once; the top ten hold 0.45% to 0.5%. The receptor comes from a human donor with alopecia areata. Sequences were derived from CD4+ T cells sorted from blood, sampled at week 4, from a patient treated with tofacitinib.

The CDR3 sequence: CASSPGGDYYEQYF. The CDR3 region has the DNA TGTGCCAGCTCACCGGGAGGGGATTATTACGAGCAGTACTTC. J is TRBJ2-7 and V is TRBV18; TRBD2 matches 7 bases. CDR1 and CDR2 (germline): KGHSH, LQKENI. This CDR3 contains 14 residues. V gave up 3 bases and J gave up 4 bases; unmatched junction bases: 6.